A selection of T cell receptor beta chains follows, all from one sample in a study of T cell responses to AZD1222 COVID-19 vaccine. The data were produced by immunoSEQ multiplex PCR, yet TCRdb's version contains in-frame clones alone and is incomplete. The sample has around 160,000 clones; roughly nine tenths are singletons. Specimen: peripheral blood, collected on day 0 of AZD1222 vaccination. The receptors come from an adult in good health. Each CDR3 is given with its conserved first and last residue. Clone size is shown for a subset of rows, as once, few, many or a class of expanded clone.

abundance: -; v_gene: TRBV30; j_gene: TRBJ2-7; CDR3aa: CAWTTPPDRGLYF
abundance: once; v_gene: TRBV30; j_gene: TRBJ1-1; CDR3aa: CAWSPSLSGLGTEAFF
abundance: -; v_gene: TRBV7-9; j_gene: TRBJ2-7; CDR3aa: CASSLARGTTGLSYEQYF
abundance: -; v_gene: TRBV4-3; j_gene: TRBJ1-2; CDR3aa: CASSQDTGLNYGYTF
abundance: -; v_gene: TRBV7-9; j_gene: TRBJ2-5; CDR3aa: CASSPSRAQYF
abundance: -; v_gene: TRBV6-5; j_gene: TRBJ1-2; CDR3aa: CASSQGSGYTF
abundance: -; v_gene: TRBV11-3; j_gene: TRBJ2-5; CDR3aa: CASPGLAGGETQYF
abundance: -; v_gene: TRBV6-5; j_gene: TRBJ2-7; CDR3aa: CASSYSRDEQYF
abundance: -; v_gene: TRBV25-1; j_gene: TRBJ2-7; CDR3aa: CASGQYYEQYF
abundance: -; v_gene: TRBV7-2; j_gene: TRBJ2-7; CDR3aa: CASSSTGNSAYEQYF